This T cell receptor beta chain was identified during a study of OX40 agonist ivuxolimab in advanced cancers. V was cut by 4 bases and J by 10 bases, with 18 bases left in between. This CDR3 comprises 14 residues. CDR1 and CDR2 (germline): MGHRA, YSYEKL. TCRdb's table, derived via immunoSEQ multiplex PCR, lists solely in-frame clones and lacks some. The sample has approximately 25,000 clones; over 75% are singletons. The sequence was obtained from an adult with an advanced solid tumor such as melanoma, head and neck, liver or kidney cancer. The sequencing used CD4+ or CD8+ T cells sorted from blood, collected in a trial of the OX40 agonist ivuxolimab. The chain couples TRBV4-1 to TRBJ2-3; D remains ambiguous. CDR3 DNA: TGCGCCAGCAGCCCCCCGGCGGTTGTACTCCCGCAGTATTTT. Translated, it gives CASSPPAVVLPQYF.